This note documents a single TCR beta chain sequence. This entry belongs to a study of cytomegalovirus exposure and HLA in healthy donors. Study information: Earlier, 150 million to 200 million T cells were analyzed, and more than 100 million unique TCR beta sequences were found among them.

60 Vbeta and 13 Jbeta primers were used in PCR. Original data processing: Per a later analysis, the number of unique TCR beta chains was around 80 million, of which about 10 million were shared. Sequencing used immunoSEQ multiplex PCR; TCRdb keeps in-frame clones, though not all of them. That table gives V, J and clone size, and the DNA gave D and trimming. Among about 190,000 clones, over 70% were seen once, and the ten largest hold roughly 2.8%. The CDR3 covers 12 residues. Germline V CDR1 and CDR2: LNHNV, YYDKDF (reference sequence). The V gene lost 0 bases and the J gene lost 7 bases, with 7 bases spanning the gap.

The sequencing sample was made of PBMCs. The chain joins TRBV15 to TRBJ2-7; a weak D match, TRBD2 (6 bases). This sequence originates from a woman aged 25-40 years in good health and CMV-seropositive. Here the CDR3 DNA reads TGTGCCACCAGCAGAGATGGGAGGGAGCAGTACTTC. Translation: CATSRDGREQYF. Filled out from reference TRBV15 and TRBJ2-7, the complete variable domain reads DAMVIQNPRYQVTQFGKPVTLSCSQTLNHNVMYWYQQKSSQAPKLLFHYYDKDFNNEADTPDNFQSRRPNTSFCFLDIRSPGLGDTAMYLCATSRDGREQYFGPGTRLTVT.